The text below deals with one T cell receptor beta chain. The antigen is not known. Profiling relied on immunoSEQ multiplex PCR, and the TCRdb table lists in-frame clones only, not all of them. The data hold about 79,000 clones, with about 90% observed a single time. The data are from a study of OX40 agonist ivuxolimab in advanced cancers. Study results and limitations: People who partly responded at 0.1-3.0 mg/kg had some of the least clonal expansion seen.

This clonotype was sampled from an adult with an advanced solid tumor such as melanoma, head and neck, liver or kidney cancer. Sequenced here: CD4+ or CD8+ T cells sorted from blood, sampled in a trial of the OX40 agonist ivuxolimab.

The CDR3 nucleotides are TGTGCCAGCAGAGGGGACTACGGGGGAGATACGCAGTATTTT. As protein: CASRGDYGGDTQYF. This sequence joins TRBV6-1 and TRBJ2-3; 7 nucleotides line up with TRBD2. The junction had 8 bases not matched to a gene; V was cut back by 6 bases and J by 5 bases. The V gene's germline CDR1 is MNHNS and CDR2 SASEGT. The CDR3 covers 14 residues.